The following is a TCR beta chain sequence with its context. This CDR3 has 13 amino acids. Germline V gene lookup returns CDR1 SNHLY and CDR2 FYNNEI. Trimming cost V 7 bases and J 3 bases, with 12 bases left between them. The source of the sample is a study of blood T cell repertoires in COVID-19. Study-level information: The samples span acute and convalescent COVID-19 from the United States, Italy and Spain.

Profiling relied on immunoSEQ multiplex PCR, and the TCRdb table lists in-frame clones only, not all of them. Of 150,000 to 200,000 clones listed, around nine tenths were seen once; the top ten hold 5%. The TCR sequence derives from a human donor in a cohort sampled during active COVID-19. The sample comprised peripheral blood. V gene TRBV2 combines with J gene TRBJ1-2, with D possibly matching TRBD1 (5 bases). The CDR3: CASKAGQDYGYTF. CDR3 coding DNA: TGTGCCAGCAAAGCGGGGCAGGACTATGGCTACACCTTC.